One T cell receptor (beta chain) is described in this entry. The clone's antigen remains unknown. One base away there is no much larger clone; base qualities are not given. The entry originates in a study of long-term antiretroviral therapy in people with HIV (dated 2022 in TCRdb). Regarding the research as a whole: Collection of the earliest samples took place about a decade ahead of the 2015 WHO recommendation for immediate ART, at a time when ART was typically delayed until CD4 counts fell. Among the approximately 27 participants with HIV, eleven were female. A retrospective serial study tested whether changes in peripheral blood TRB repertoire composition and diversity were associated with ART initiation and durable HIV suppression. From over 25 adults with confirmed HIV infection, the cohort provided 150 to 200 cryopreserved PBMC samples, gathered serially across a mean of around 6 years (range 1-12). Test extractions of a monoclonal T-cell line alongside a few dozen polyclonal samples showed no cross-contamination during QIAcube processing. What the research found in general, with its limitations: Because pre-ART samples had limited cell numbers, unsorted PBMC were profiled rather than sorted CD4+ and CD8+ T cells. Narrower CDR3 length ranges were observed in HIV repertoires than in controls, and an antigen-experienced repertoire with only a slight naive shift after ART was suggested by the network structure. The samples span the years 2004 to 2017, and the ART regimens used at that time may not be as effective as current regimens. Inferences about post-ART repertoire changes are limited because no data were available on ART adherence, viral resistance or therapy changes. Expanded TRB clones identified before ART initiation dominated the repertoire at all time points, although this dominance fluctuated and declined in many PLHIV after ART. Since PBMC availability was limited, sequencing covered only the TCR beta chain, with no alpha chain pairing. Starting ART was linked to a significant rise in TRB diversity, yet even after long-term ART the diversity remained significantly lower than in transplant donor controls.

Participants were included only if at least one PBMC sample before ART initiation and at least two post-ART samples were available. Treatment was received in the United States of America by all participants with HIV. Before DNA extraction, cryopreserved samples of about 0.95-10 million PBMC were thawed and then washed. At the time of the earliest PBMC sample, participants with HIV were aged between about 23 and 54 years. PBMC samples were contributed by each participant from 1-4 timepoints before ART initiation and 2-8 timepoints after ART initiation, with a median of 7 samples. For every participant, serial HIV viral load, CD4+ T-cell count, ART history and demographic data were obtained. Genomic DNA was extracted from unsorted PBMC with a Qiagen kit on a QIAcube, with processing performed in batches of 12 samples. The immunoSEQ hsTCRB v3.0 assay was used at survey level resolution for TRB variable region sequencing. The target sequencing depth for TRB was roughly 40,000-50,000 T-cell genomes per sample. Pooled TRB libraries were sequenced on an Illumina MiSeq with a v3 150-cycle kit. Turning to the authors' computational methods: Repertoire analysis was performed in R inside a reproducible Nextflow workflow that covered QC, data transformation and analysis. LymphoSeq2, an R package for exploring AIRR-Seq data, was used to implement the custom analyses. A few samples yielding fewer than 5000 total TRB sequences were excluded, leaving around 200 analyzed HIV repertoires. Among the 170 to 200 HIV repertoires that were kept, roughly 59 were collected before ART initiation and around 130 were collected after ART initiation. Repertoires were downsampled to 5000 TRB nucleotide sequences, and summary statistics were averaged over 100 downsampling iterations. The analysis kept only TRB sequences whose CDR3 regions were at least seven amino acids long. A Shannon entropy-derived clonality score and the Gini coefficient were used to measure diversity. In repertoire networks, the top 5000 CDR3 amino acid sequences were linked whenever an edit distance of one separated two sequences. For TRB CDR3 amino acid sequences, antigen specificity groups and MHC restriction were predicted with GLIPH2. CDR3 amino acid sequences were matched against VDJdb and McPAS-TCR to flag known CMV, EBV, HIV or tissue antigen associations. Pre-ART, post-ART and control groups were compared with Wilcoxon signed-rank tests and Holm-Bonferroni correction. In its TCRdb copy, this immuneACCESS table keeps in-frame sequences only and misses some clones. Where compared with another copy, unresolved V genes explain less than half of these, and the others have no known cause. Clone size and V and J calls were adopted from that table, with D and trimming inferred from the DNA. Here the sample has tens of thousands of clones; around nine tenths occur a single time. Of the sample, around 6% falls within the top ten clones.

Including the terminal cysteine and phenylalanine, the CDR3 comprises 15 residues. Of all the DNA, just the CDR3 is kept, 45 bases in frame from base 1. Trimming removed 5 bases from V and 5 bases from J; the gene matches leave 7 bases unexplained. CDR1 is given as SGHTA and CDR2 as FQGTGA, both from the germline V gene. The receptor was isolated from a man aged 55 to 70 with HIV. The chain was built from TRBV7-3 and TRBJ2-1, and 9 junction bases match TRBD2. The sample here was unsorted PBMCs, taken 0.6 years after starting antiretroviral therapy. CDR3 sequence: CASSLSSGSHNEQFF. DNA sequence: TGTGCCAGCAGCCTCAGTAGCGGGAGCCACAATGAGCAGTTCTTC.